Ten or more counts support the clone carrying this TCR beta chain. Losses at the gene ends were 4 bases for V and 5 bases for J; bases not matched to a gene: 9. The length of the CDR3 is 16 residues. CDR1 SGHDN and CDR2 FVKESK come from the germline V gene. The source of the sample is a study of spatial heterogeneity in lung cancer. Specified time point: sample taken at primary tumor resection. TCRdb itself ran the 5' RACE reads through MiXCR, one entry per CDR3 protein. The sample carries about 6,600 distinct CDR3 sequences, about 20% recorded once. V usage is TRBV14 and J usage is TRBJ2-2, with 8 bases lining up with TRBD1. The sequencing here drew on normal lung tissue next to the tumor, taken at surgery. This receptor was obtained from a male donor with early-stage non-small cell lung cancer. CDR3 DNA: TGTGCCAGCAGCCCATACGGACAGGGTAATACCGGGGAGCTGTTTTTT. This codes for CASSPYGQGNTGELFF.